This entry lists 27 T cell receptor beta chains sequenced from one sample in a study of T cell repertoires and leukemia-associated antigens. TCRdb reprocessed the 5' RACE reads via MiXCR and lists one record per CDR3 protein. The sample carries approximately 10,000 distinct CDR3 sequences, around two fifths recorded once. Their cognate antigens are unknown. Sequenced: CD3+ T cells sorted from blood and cultured. The receptors were gathered from a female donor in good health.

This clonotype was counted at least ten times. The chain uses TRBV27 and TRBJ1-5, with 7 bases aligning to TRBD1. CDR3 length equals 14 residues. The ends lost 5 bases at V and 9 bases at J; junction bases unmatched: 10. Germline V gene lookup returns CDR1 MNHEY and CDR2 SMNVEV (reference sequence). CDR3 in DNA: TGTGCCAGCAGTACAACACAGGGGTCAGGGCCCCAGCATTTT. Protein product: CASSTTQGSGPQHF.

By frequency in the sample, this clonotype is medium-sized. The rearrangement links TRBV5-1 to TRBJ2-7; 8 positions match TRBD2. CDR1 is SGHRS, CDR2 YFSETQ, per germline. Germline trimming cut 0 bases from V and 3 bases from J; bases unmatched to any gene: 8. CDR3 length: 16 amino acids. The CDR3 region is CASSLVGGLANYEQYF. CDR3 sequence (DNA): TGCGCCAGCAGCTTGGTTGGCGGACTAGCCAACTACGAGCAGTACTTC.

To note about this clonotype: One end of the junction is discordant with germline, which a read error may explain. V and J are TRBV10-3 and TRBJ2-1, with D perhaps matching TRBD1 (5 bases). The CDR3 is 10 amino acids. Per germline, CDR1 ENHRY and CDR2 SYGVKD. The chain's CDR3 is CAVRVSEQFF. CDR3 nucleotide sequence: TGTGCCGTCAGGGTCAGTGAGCAGTTCTTC.

With regard to this clonotype: The junction differs from germline at one of its ends, possibly a read error. V gene TRBV19 combines with J gene TRBJ1-5, with 7 bases that match TRBD1. Germline CDR1 is LNHDA and CDR2 is SQIVND (reference sequence). CDR3 size: 16 residues. In nucleotides, the CDR3 is TGTGCCAGTACCAACAGGGGTACTCATAGCAATCCGCCCCAGCATTTT. Its protein product is CASTNRGTHSNPPQHF.

V and J are TRBV11-2 and TRBJ2-7; possibly TRBD2 for D (5 bases). This CDR3 has 15 amino acids. Germline V CDR1 and CDR2: SGHAT, FQNNGV. V was trimmed by 0 bases and J by 6 bases, leaving 15 bases between them. This CDR3 is CASSLELARGAEQYF. The DNA for the CDR3 is TGTGCCAGCAGCTTAGAACTGGCACGGGGAGCCGAGCAGTACTTC.

The chain uses TRBV20-1 and TRBJ2-7; the D is unclear. Trimming stripped 6 bases from V and 0 bases from J, with 15 bases between. The germline gives CDR1 DFQATT, CDR2 SNEGSKA (reference sequence). The CDR3 spans 14 residues. CDR3 region: CSAATTRSSYEQYF. CDR3 DNA sequence: TGCAGTGCCGCGACAACCAGGAGCTCCTACGAGCAGTACTTC.

V usage is TRBV20-1 and J usage is TRBJ1-2; no clear D. Germline values: CDR1 DFQATT, CDR2 SNEGSKA (reference sequence). V was cut by 3 bases and J by 1 base, with 15 bases left in between. The CDR3 length is 15 residues. The chain's CDR3 is CSASRGPTINYGYTF. CDR3 bases: TGCAGTGCTAGTCGCGGACCGACCATTAACTATGGCTACACCTTC.

The rearrangement joins TRBV28 to TRBJ2-5, with 10 bases matching TRBD2. The germline V gene has CDR1 MDHEN and CDR2 SYDVKM. The CDR3 runs to 16 residues. J gave up 4 bases and V 2 bases, and 7 bases lay outside the gene matches. The CDR3 spells CASSLLVAGGGETQYF. The CDR3 DNA reads as TGTGCCAGCAGTTTACTGGTAGCGGGAGGTGGAGAGACCCAGTACTTC.

By share, this clonotype ranks as medium-sized. This rearrangement joins TRBV7-2 to TRBJ2-1; 11 nucleotides align to TRBD2. The CDR3 is made up of 15 amino acids. Germline V lookup: CDR1 SGHTA, CDR2 FQGNSA. V shed 1 base, J shed 6 bases, and the junction held 2 bases outside the gene matches. This chain's CDR3 is CASSLVTSGSNEQFF. CDR3 DNA: TGTGCCAGCAGCTTAGTTACTAGCGGGAGCAATGAGCAGTTCTTC. The full variable domain, rest sourced from reference TRBV7-2 and TRBJ2-1, is GAGVSQSPSNKVTEKGKDVELRCDPISGHTALYWYRQSLGQGLEFLIYFQGNSAPDKSGLPSDRFSAERTGGSVSTLTIQRTQQEDSAVYLCASSLVTSGSNEQFFGPGTRLTVL.

The sample holds a few counts of this clonotype. The gene calls are TRBV2 and TRBJ2-7; TRBD1 matches at 10 bases. Germline V gene sequence: CDR1 SNHLY, CDR2 FYNNEI. V gave up 6 bases and J gave up 5 bases; unmatched junction bases: 1. The CDR3 totals 12 residues. CDR3 amino acids: CASRDRGDEQYF. In DNA form, the CDR3 reads TGTGCCAGCAGGGACAGGGGGGACGAGCAGTACTTC.

V gene TRBV20-1 combines with J gene TRBJ1-1; unclear D gene. Germline loops: CDR1 DFQATT, CDR2 SNEGSKA (reference sequence). There are 13 residues in the CDR3. Trimming shortened V by 0 bases and J by 7 bases, and 12 bases separated the two germline ends. The CDR3 nucleotides read TGCAGTGCTAGAGAAAGGGTTCTGAGTGAAGCTTTCTTT. The encoded protein is CSARERVLSEAFF.

The chain is built from TRBV7-2 and TRBJ2-3; TRBD2 matches at 8 bases. This CDR3 is built from 16 residues. Germline V gene sequence: CDR1 SGHTA, CDR2 FQGNSA. Unmatched junction bases numbered 10, after V lost 5 bases and J lost 3 bases. CDR3 nucleotide sequence: TGTGCCAGCAGCCCTCGAAGCGGGAGTTGGACAGATACGCAGTATTTT. Its protein product is CASSPRSGSWTDTQYF.

Turning to this clonotype: Given the absence of the conserved phenylalanine or tryptophan at the CDR3 end, a read error is likely. No DNA is shown, since the ends of the CDR3 on it are uncertain; the CDR3 is the one TCRdb lists. CDR3 protein: CATSQGNGPFQETLYS. The chain recombines TRBV24-1 with TRBJ2-5; TRBD2, the table's D call, lacks a check against the DNA. The CDR3 is made up of 16 amino acids, end residues included. Looked up from germline, CDR1 is KGHDR and CDR2 is SFDVKD.

Of note for this clonotype: This is likely a read error, given that the CDR3 carries no conserved phenylalanine or tryptophan at its end. This chain links TRBV12-3 or TRBV12-4 with TRBJ2-2, with D maybe TRBD2 (5 bases). The V end was cut by 7 bases, the J end by 7 bases, with 10 bases between. This CDR3 comprises 12 residues. The chain's CDR3 is CASTGIGGELFS. CDR3 nucleotide sequence: TGTGCCAGCACCGGGATTGGCGGGGAGCTGTTTTCT.

This clonotype was found a few times. The chain combines TRBV12-3 or TRBV12-4 with TRBJ2-7; D is ambiguous. CDR3 length equals 12 residues. The V and J ends lost 1 base and 5 bases respectively, with 6 bases between them. This chain's CDR3 is CASSLGVHEQYF. DNA of the CDR3: TGTGCCAGCAGTTTAGGGGTCCACGAGCAGTACTTC.

This clonotype has a count of ten or more. This sequence joins TRBV7-9 and TRBJ2-5; 7 bases fit TRBD2. Germline loops: CDR1 SEHNR, CDR2 FQNEAQ (reference sequence). The CDR3 length is 14 residues. With 8 bases clipped from V and 4 bases from J, the junction kept 10 bases outside the gene matches. The CDR3 DNA reads TGTGCCAGCGACCGACTAGCTGGACCAGAGACCCAGTACTTC. This translates into CASDRLAGPETQYF.

The chain employs TRBV5-6 and TRBJ2-4, with TRBD2 identical over 7 bases. After removal of 0 bases from V and 6 bases from J, the junction contained 0 bases not matched to a gene. The CDR3 is 13 residues long. Per germline, CDR1 SGHDT and CDR2 YYEEEE. The CDR3, as DNA: TGTGCCAGCAGCTTGGAGCGGGGAAACATTCAGTACTTC. It translates to CASSLERGNIQYF. Full variable domain (missing parts from reference TRBV5-6 and TRBJ2-4): DAGVTQSPTHLIKTRGQQVTLRCSPKSGHDTVSWYQQALGQGPQFIFQYYEEEERQRGNFPDRFSGHQFPNYSSELNVNALLLGDSALYLCASSLERGNIQYFGAGTRLSVL.

The chain links TRBV5-1 to TRBJ2-1; 8 bases are a match to TRBD2. The CDR3 spans 16 residues. Germline trimming cut 4 bases from V and 5 bases from J; bases unmatched to any gene: 11. Per the germline V gene, CDR1 is SGHRS and CDR2 is YFSETQ. CDR3 nucleotides: TGCGCCAGCAGCCCAACTTTGAGCGGGAGTGACAATGAGCAGTTCTTC. It translates to CASSPTLSGSDNEQFF.

As to this clonotype: Its ends do not fully match the called genes, so a read error is possible. The V gene is TRBV7-9, the J gene TRBJ2-1; 8 bases match TRBD1. The CDR3 is 15 amino acids. Germline-derived CDR1 and CDR2 are SEHNR and FQNEAQ (reference sequence). CDR3 region: CASSLSGGPDNEQFF. The CDR3 coding sequence is TGCGCCAGCAGCTTGTCAGGGGGCCCAGACAATGAGCAGTTCTTC.

The CDR3: CASSKPGLALKTGTGELFF. The CDR3 coding sequence is TGTGCCAGCAGCAAACCGGGACTAGCTCTGAAAACGGGAACCGGGGAGCTGTTTTTT. The chain is built from TRBV7-8 and TRBJ2-2, with TRBD2 matching 9 bases. Trimming took 5 bases from V and 5 from J; bases not matched to a gene: 18. Germline V CDR1 and CDR2: SGHVS, FQNEAQ. This CDR3 is built from 19 residues.

This chain connects TRBV20-1 to TRBJ1-1, with D possibly being TRBD1 (5 bases). Germline V gene lookup returns CDR1 DFQATT and CDR2 SNEGSKA (reference sequence). Between the trimmed V and J ends, which lost 5 bases and 11 bases, there was a span of 21 bases. CDR3 length: 13 amino acids. In DNA form, the CDR3 reads TGCAGTGCTGGGGGACTGTCAGGTTTCCGGGCTTTCTTT. The encoded protein is CSAGGLSGFRAFF.

A word on this clonotype: Its ends do not fully match the called genes, so a read error is possible. This chain joins TRBV29-1 and TRBJ2-5; 7 bases align to TRBD1. Germline CDR1 is SQVTM and CDR2 is ANQGSEA. This CDR3 is built from 14 residues. The CDR3 nucleotides read TGCAGCCCGACAGGGAAGGGATATGGGGAGACCCAGCACTTC. This translates into CSPTGKGYGETQHF.

By its share, this clonotype is medium-sized. The CDR3 DNA reads TGCAGTGCTAGAGGTCTAGCGTTCTACAATGAGCAGTTCTTC. Amino acid sequence: CSARGLAFYNEQFF. This rearrangement joins TRBV20-1 to TRBJ2-1, with TRBD2 as a possible D gene (6 bases). CDR1 is DFQATT, CDR2 SNEGSKA, per germline (reference sequence). V dropped 1 base and J dropped 3 bases, with 10 bases sitting between them. The CDR3 is 14 amino acids.

In its sample, this clonotype was seen a few times. The genes are TRBV4-3 and TRBJ2-1; perhaps TRBD1 as D (7 bases). CDR1 LGHNA and CDR2 YSLEER come from the germline V gene. The CDR3 is 14 amino acids. The ends were cut back, 0 bases at V and 9 bases at J, with 12 bases in the middle. The CDR3 coding sequence is TGCGCCAGCAGCCAAGATTCCCAGGGGGGTGAGCAGTTCTTC. Translation gives CASSQDSQGGEQFF.

Of note for this clonotype: A junction boundary mismatches the germline segment, possibly from a read error. This rearrangement joins TRBV5-1 to TRBJ2-7; perhaps TRBD2 as D (5 bases). This CDR3 has 15 residues. In germline, CDR1 is SGHRS, CDR2 YFSETQ. CDR3 protein: CASSLDFSSSYGQYF. CDR3 sequence (DNA): TGCGCCAGCAGCTTGGACTTTTCTAGCTCCTACGGGCAGTACTTC.

This clonotype is judged medium-sized (0.01 to 0.1%). The chain combines TRBV15 with TRBJ2-3, with D unresolved. V was pared by 0 bases and J by 1 base, with 8 bases between. The germline gives CDR1 LNHNV, CDR2 YYDKDF (reference sequence). The CDR3 runs to 15 residues. CDR3 nucleotides: TGTGCCACCAGCAGAGATTTTTCCGGCACAGATACGCAGTATTTT. It translates to CATSRDFSGTDTQYF. The full variable domain, in which reference TRBV15 and TRBJ2-3 provide the parts outside the CDR3, is DAMVIQNPRYQVTQFGKPVTLSCSQTLNHNVMYWYQQKSSQAPKLLFHYYDKDFNNEADTPDNFQSRRPNTSFCFLDIRSPGLGDTAMYLCATSRDFSGTDTQYFGPGTRLTVL.

Only a few counts were recorded for this clonotype. The chain recombines TRBV7-9 with TRBJ2-7; D tentatively reads TRBD1 or TRBD2 (5 bases each). V was trimmed by 0 bases and J by 7 bases, leaving 10 bases between them. The CDR3 is 13 residues long. Germline CDR1 SEHNR, CDR2 FQNEAQ (reference sequence). CDR3 nucleotide sequence: TGTGCCAGCAGCTTAGCGGGGCGGGCTGAGCAGTACTTC. Encoded protein: CASSLAGRAEQYF.